This T cell receptor (beta chain) comes out of a study of blood T cell repertoires in COVID-19 (dated by TCRdb to 2018 to 2021). Regarding the research as a whole: The collaborator samples originated in the United States, Italy and Spain and spanned the acute and convalescent phases of COVID-19. The material from the prospective study consisted of cDNA or gDNA derived from T cells, B-cell-depleted T cells, or PBMCs. Deeply sampled blood TCRbeta repertoires from subjects exposed to, actively infected with, or recovered from COVID-19 were included in the dataset. The repertoires were released in a freely available public database meant as a resource for research on the immune response to SARS-CoV-2. Samples were obtained from the ongoing ImmuneRACE study (first 160 participants) and from roughly 1,300 subjects provided by 6 global collaborators. Nearly every sample came with metadata listing a de-identified subject ID, COVID-19 status, age in years and sex. HLA class I and class II types, where available, came from metadata supplied by the sample provider rather than from assay-based typing. Results and caveats for the whole study, not just this receptor: The amount of clinical and demographic metadata varied by source and participant and was provided uncurated.

With respect to this clone: The target of this receptor is not known. Per-nucleotide qualities are absent, and no much larger clonotype sits a single base away.

Whole blood was collected in K2EDTA tubes by collaborating institutions according to the institutions' own protocols. Collaborator samples were shipped for TCRbeta analysis as frozen whole blood, isolated PBMCs, or DNA extracted from either sample type. TCRbeta CDR3 regions were amplified from genomic DNA using the immunoSEQ Assay, a bias-controlled multiplex PCR. The paper's processing steps were these. The number of nucleated cells in each sample was estimated by amplification of reference gene primers within the assay. To quantify the absolute abundance of each unique TCRbeta CDR3 rearrangement, sequence reads were collapsed and filtered. For each sample, productive Simpson clonality was calculated as the square root of Simpson's diversity index across productive rearrangements. TCRdb re-hosts the immuneACCESS table, in-frame sequences only. Its copies lack some clones; in the studies checked, an unresolved V gene accounts for under half of them, and the cause for the rest is not known. From that table come the V and J calls and clone size; the DNA was used to work out D and trimming. The sample table records 240,000 or so clones; around 83% of these occur just once. The leading ten clones occupy more than 8% of the sample.

Source material: peripheral blood. The clonotype was recovered from an elderly woman with acute or convalescent COVID-19.

The CDR3 protein: CASSPAPTGGTETQYF. The nucleotide sequence is TGCGCCAGCAGCCCCGCCCCGACAGGGGGAACAGAGACCCAGTACTTC. The chain was built from TRBV5-1 and TRBJ2-5, and 9 junctional nucleotides match TRBD1. The germline V gene yields SGHRS for CDR1 and YFSETQ for CDR2. From the cysteine up to the phenylalanine, the CDR3 has a length of 16 residues. The read is trimmed to its CDR3 DNA, 48 bases read in frame from base 1. The germline V and J ends show losses of 4 bases and 4 bases respectively, and no gene match explains 11 bases of the junction.